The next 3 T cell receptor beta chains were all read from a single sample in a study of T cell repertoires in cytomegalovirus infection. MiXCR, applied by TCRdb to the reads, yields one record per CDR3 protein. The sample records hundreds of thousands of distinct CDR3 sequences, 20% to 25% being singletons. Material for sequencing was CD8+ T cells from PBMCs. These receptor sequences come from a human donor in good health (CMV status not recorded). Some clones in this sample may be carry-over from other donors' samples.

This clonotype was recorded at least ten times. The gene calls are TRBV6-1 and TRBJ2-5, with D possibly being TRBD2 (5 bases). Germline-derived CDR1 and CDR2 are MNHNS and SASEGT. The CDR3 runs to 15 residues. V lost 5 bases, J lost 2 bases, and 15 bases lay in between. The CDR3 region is CASSPTLANQETQYF. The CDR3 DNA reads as TGTGCCAGCAGTCCCACCCTAGCAAATCAAGAGACCCAGTACTTC.

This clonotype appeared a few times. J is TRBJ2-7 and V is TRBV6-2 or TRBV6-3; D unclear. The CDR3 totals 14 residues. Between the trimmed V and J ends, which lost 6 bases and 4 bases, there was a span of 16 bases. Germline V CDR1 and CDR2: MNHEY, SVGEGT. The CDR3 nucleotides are TGTGCCAGCAGAGACCAGACAAGCAAGTACGAGCAGTACGTC. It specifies CASRDQTSKYEQYV.

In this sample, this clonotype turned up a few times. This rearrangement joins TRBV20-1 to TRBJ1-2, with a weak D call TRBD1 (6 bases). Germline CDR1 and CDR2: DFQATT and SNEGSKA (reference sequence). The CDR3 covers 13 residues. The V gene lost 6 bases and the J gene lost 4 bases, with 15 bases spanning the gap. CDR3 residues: CSARTDFLYGYTF. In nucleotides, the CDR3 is TGCAGTGCCCGGACAGACTTCCTCTATGGCTACACCTTC.